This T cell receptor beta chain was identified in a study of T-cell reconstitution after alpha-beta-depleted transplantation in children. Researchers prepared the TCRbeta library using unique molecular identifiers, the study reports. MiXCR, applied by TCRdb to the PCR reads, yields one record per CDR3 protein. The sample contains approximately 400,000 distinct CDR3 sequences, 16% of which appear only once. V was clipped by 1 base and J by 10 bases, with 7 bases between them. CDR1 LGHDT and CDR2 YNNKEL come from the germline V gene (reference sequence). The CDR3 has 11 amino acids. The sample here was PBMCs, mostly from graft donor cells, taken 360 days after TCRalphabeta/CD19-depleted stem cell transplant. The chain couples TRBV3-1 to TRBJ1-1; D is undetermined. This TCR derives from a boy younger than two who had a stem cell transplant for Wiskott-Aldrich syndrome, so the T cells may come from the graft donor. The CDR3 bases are TGTGCCAGCAGCCAAGGCTGGATAGCTTTCTTT. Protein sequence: CASSQGWIAFF.